This entry is about one T cell receptor (beta chain). The antigen is not known. The sample originates from a study of blood T cells in healthy people across ages. V was clipped by 4 bases and J by 5 bases; unmatched bases: 14. Germline assignment: CDR1 SGHRS and CDR2 YFSETQ. The CDR3 sequence is 16 residues long. Through a sample-barcoded 5' primer and a J-beta primer mix, a second PCR was run for roughly 6 to 12 cycles. A template-switch adaptor that had 12 random nucleotides put a tag on each cDNA molecule. TCRdb reanalysed the 5' RACE reads using MiXCR and keeps one entry per CDR3 protein. The sample has hundreds of thousands of distinct CDR3 sequences, around 49% seen once. Findings of the study overall: Naive T cell percentage strongly correlated with TCR beta diversity. Older age went with lower TCR beta diversity per million T cells, in a roughly linear way. The study could not conclusively compare naive and antigen-experienced cells, given its unsorted PBMCs.

Sequenced sample: blood. The rearrangement links TRBV5-1 to TRBJ1-1; the match to TRBD1 covers 7 bases. The clonotype comes from a woman aged 55 to 70 in good health. The CDR3 DNA sequence: TGCGCCAGCAGCCCCGACAGGGCCGAACAGAGGACTGAAGCTTTCTTT. Protein product: CASSPDRAEQRTEAFF.